This T cell receptor (beta chain) came from a study of regulatory T cells in long-lasting Graves disease. Between the trimmed V and J ends, which lost 5 bases and 4 bases, there was a span of 8 bases. From germline, CDR1 is SGHAT and CDR2 FQDESV (reference sequence). The CDR3 is 12 amino acids. Overall study results and limits: TRBV28, TRBJ1-2 and TRBJ2-5 were segments that persistent disease favored. Patients with persistent disease shared some 2,900 public clonotypes, outpacing the roughly 970 shared by new patients.

Of note for this clonotype: What it recognizes is unknown.

Time point reported: newly diagnosed GD, antithyroid drugs for less than 3 months. RNA from PBMCs was the source of the TCR library. Construction of the TCR beta libraries employed iRepertoire HTBI primers in conjunction with Arm-PCR of CDR3 regions. TCRdb redid the calling of the multiplex PCR reads with MiXCR, one entry per CDR3 protein. The data hold about 320,000 distinct CDR3 sequences, with 18% observed a single time. J is TRBJ2-5 and V is TRBV11-1; the D is unclear. The receptor was derived from a female donor with Graves disease. The sample in question was peripheral blood mononuclear cells (PBMCs), obtained at new diagnosis, from a patient treated with antithyroid drugs. CDR3 protein: CASSKGRETQYF. CDR3 sequence (DNA): TGTGCCAGCAGCAAGGGCAGAGAGACCCAGTACTTC.